Below are 18 T cell receptor beta chains sequenced from a single sample in a study of CXCR3-negative and CXCR3-positive naive CD8 T cells. The TRB libraries of cDNA were built by UMI-labeled 5' RACE. TCRdb re-called the 5' RACE reads, yielding one record per CDR3 amino acid sequence without DNA. The sample holds over 70,000 distinct CDR3 sequences. Sequenced: naive CXCR3- CD8+ T cells from blood. The subset here: CD45RO-CCR7+CD27+CD95- naive CD8+ T cells lacking CXCR3 (TNR3-). The source is a human donor in good health. Some clones in this sample may be carry-over from other donors' samples.

This chain joins TRBV15 and TRBJ1-4; no DNA is available, so the TRBD1 call from TCRdb remains unchecked. This CDR3 contains 13 residues. The germline V gene has CDR1 LNHNV and CDR2 YYDKDF (reference sequence). This CDR3 is CATSRGSGEKLFF.

This chain links TRBV5-1 with TRBJ2-7; the D call of TRBD1 rests on TCRdb alone, since no DNA is present to check it. Germline-derived CDR1 and CDR2 are SGHRS and YFSETQ. The CDR3 covers 15 residues. The CDR3 protein is CASSFTRDEGYEQYF.

The chain is built from TRBV28 and TRBJ2-7; TCRdb calls TRBD1, which cannot be checked without DNA. Germline V lookup: CDR1 MDHEN, CDR2 SYDVKM. The CDR3 runs to 15 residues. CDR3 protein: CASSPDRVADSEQYF. The full variable domain, its missing parts supplied by reference TRBV28 and TRBJ2-7, is DVKVTQSSRYLVKRTGEKVFLECVQDMDHENMFWYRQDPGLGLRLIYFSYDVKMKEKGDIPEGYSVSREKKERFSLILESASTNQTSMYLCASSPDRVADSEQYFGPGTRLTVT.

J is TRBJ2-2 and V is TRBV12-3 or TRBV12-4; TCRdb's D gene call, TRBD2, goes unchecked for lack of DNA. The CDR3 runs to 11 residues. The CDR3: CASTFGGVRFF.

V and J are TRBV19 and TRBJ2-2; without DNA, the TCRdb call of TRBD2 cannot be checked. The germline V gene encodes CDR1 LNHDA and CDR2 SQIVND (reference sequence). The CDR3 runs 13 residues. CDR3 in amino acids: CASRRVGGGELFF.

V is TRBV7-9 and J is TRBJ2-6. The CDR3 sequence is 14 residues long. CDR1 is SEHNR, CDR2 FQNEAQ, per germline (reference sequence). CDR3 loop: CASSSYSGANVLTF.

The chain uses TRBV5-4 and TRBJ2-7; without DNA, the TCRdb call of TRBD2 cannot be checked. Germline CDR1 SGHNT, CDR2 YYREEE (reference sequence). The CDR3 extends over 15 amino acids. CDR3 protein: CASSPTSGESYEQYF.

The rearrangement links TRBV29-1 to TRBJ2-7; TCRdb selects TRBD2, and the lack of DNA leaves this call unchecked. Germline V lookup: CDR1 SQVTM, CDR2 ANQGSEA. The CDR3 sequence is 18 residues long. CDR3 residues: CSVEGLAGGSPVLYEQYF.

The rearrangement joins TRBV7-2 to TRBJ1-6; no DNA is available, so the TRBD1 call from TCRdb remains unchecked. The CDR3 extends over 15 amino acids. In germline, CDR1 is SGHTA, CDR2 FQGNSA. CDR3 sequence reads: CASSLTGTANSPLHF.

The J gene is TRBJ1-4, the V gene TRBV7-6; TCRdb proposes TRBD1, but this gene call is untestable without DNA. The germline CDR1 and CDR2 sequences are SGHVS and FNYEAQ. The CDR3 has 15 amino acids. CDR3 amino acids: CASSSRQGLNEKLFF.

The chain couples TRBV5-4 to TRBJ2-7; TCRdb designates TRBD1, a call that cannot be tested without DNA. This CDR3 has 13 amino acids. Germline V gene sequence: CDR1 SGHNT, CDR2 YYREEE (reference sequence). The CDR3 sequence: CASSWQGANEQYF.

The chain links TRBV28 to TRBJ2-3; TCRdb calls TRBD2, which cannot be checked without DNA. CDR3 length equals 15 residues. The germline CDR1 and CDR2 sequences are MDHEN and SYDVKM. The CDR3 spells CASSGEGFRPDTQYF.

This chain joins TRBV29-1 and TRBJ2-7; checking the TCRdb D call of TRBD2 is not possible without DNA. The CDR3 extends over 14 amino acids. CDR1 is SQVTM, CDR2 ANQGSEA, per germline. The CDR3 sequence is CSVKAGGRSYEQYF.

The chain links TRBV12-3 or TRBV12-4 to TRBJ1-6. There are 13 residues in the CDR3. The CDR3: CASSLAEGATLHF.

The CDR3 loop is CATSDWGTNEQYF. The rearrangement links TRBV24-1 to TRBJ2-7; TCRdb outputs TRBD1, but without DNA this stays unchecked. The CDR3 length is 13 residues. The germline V gene has CDR1 KGHDR and CDR2 SFDVKD.

V usage is TRBV7-9 and J usage is TRBJ2-5; TCRdb picks TRBD2, but there is no DNA to check that call. The CDR3 covers 14 residues. In germline, CDR1 is SEHNR, CDR2 FQNEAQ (reference sequence). CDR3 amino acids: CASSGGRSEETQYF.

The chain employs TRBV6-2 or TRBV6-3 and TRBJ1-1; TCRdb selects TRBD1, and the lack of DNA leaves this call unchecked. This CDR3 is 15 amino acids long. Germline V gene sequence: CDR1 MNHEY, CDR2 SVGEGT. The CDR3: CASNAGGEVSAEAFF.

The gene calls are TRBV5-1 and TRBJ2-1; the D call from TCRdb, TRBD1, cannot be confirmed without DNA. In germline, CDR1 is SGHRS, CDR2 YFSETQ. This CDR3 is 18 amino acids long. CDR3 in amino acids: CASSLGPRQGPLFNEQFF. Combining the CDR3 with reference TRBV5-1 and TRBJ2-1 gives the whole variable domain KAGVTQTPRYLIKTRGQQVTLSCSPISGHRSVSWYQQTPGQGLQFLFEYFSETQRNKGNFPGRFSGRQFSNSRSEMNVSTLELGDSALYLCASSLGPRQGPLFNEQFFGPGTRLTVL.